The entry that follows covers one TCR beta chain sequence. What it binds is not known. Trimming at V came to 0 bases and at J to 0 bases, leaving 7 bases not matched to a gene. Germline values: CDR1 SGHAT, CDR2 FQNNGV. The CDR3 has 19 residues. This sample stems from a study of OX40 agonist ivuxolimab in advanced cancers. Study-level information: Dose-escalation cases comprised hepatocellular carcinoma, melanoma, renal cell or head and neck cancer. Study observations and caveats: Relative to CD4+, CD8+ T cells held more expanded clones on average.

The assay was immunoSEQ multiplex PCR, and TCRdb's table has in-frame clones only and misses some. The sample has 75,000 to 100,000 clones, approximately 84% seen once. The origin of this receptor is an adult with an advanced solid tumor such as melanoma, head and neck, liver or kidney cancer. Here the sequenced sample was CD4+ or CD8+ T cells sorted from blood, taken in a trial of the OX40 agonist ivuxolimab. The rearrangement uses TRBV11-2 and TRBJ2-3, with 12 bases lining up with TRBD2. The CDR3 coding sequence is TGTGCCAGCAGCTTAGACCCGGGACTAGCGGGCCGTAGCACAGATACGCAGTATTTT. Translation: CASSLDPGLAGRSTDTQYF.